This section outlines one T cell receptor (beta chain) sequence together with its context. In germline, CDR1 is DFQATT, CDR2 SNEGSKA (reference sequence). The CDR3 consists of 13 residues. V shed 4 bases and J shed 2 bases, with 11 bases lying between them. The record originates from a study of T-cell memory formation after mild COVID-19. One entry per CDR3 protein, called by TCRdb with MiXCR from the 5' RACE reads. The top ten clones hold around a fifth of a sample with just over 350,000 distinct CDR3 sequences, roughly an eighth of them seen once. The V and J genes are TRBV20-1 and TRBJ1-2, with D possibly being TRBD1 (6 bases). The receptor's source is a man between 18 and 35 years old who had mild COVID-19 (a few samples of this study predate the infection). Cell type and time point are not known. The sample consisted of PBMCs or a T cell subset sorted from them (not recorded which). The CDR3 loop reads CSAIPTGNYGYTF. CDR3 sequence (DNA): TGCAGTGCTATTCCTACAGGGAACTATGGCTACACCTTC.